Listed here are 11 T cell receptor beta chains from one sample, sequenced in a study of regulatory T cells in long-lasting Graves disease. Time point described: persistent/refractory GD, antithyroid drugs over 5 years with positive TRAb. Preparation of the TCR library used RNA extracted from PBMCs. Construction of TCR beta libraries relied on iRepertoire HTBI primers and on Arm-PCR targeting CDR3 regions. MiXCR, applied by TCRdb to the multiplex PCR reads, yields one record per CDR3 protein. The table includes around 400,000 distinct CDR3 sequences, about 25% detected once. The sequences come from peripheral blood mononuclear cells (PBMCs), collected when the disease was refractory, from a patient treated with antithyroid drugs. The receptor set was obtained from a female donor with Graves disease.

This clonotype was detected a few times. The chain has TRBV7-9 and TRBJ1-3; D is possibly TRBD1 (6 bases). With 5 bases removed from V and 2 bases from J, the gap between germline ends came to 13 bases. The CDR3 runs 15 residues. CDR1 is SEHNR and CDR2 is FQNEAQ in the germline V gene (reference sequence). This CDR3 reads CASSPGTNTGNTIYF. For the CDR3, the DNA is TGTGCCAGCAGCCCAGGGACAAATACTGGAAACACCATATATTTT.

Of note for this clonotype: This may stem from a read error, because a much larger clone lies one nucleotide away. The chain has TRBV7-9 and TRBJ1-2; 7 bases are a match to TRBD1. This CDR3 comprises 15 residues. Germline V CDR1 and CDR2: SEHNR, FQNEAQ (reference sequence). The chain's CDR3 is CASSPTSQGNYDYTF. Written as DNA, the CDR3 is TGTGCCAGCAGCCCGACGTCACAGGGGAACTATGACTACACCTTC. The full variable domain, completed using reference TRBV7-9 and TRBJ1-2, is DTGVSQNPRHKITKRGQNVTFRCDPISEHNRLYWYRQTLGQGPEFLTYFQNEAQLEKSRLLSDRFSAERPKGSFSTLEIQRTEQGDSAMYLCASSPTSQGNYDYTFGSGTRLTVV.

Many counts were recorded for this clonotype. This chain joins TRBV27 and TRBJ1-5, with D possibly TRBD1 on 5 matching bases. The V end lost 2 bases, the J end lost 1 base, and 24 bases lay between the germline ends. CDR1 is MNHEY, CDR2 SMNVEV, per germline (reference sequence). CDR3 size: 20 residues. The CDR3 loop reads CASSLIILPSRRTSNQPQHF. The CDR3 nucleotides read TGTGCCAGCAGTTTAATAATTCTTCCAAGTCGGCGGACAAGCAATCAGCCCCAGCATTTT.

This clonotype was observed a few times. The chain uses TRBV6-1 and TRBJ1-4; D is perhaps TRBD1 (6 bases). The CDR3 has 12 amino acids. The ends were cut back, 6 bases at V and 8 bases at J, with 10 bases in the middle. The germline V gene has CDR1 MNHNS and CDR2 SASEGT. CDR3 coding DNA: TGTGCCAGCAGACAGGGTCGGGAAAAACTGTTTTTT. This encodes CASRQGREKLFF.

This clonotype has a count of ten or more. The chain recombines TRBV7-7 with TRBJ2-2; D is unclear. The CDR3 runs to 13 residues. Germline CDR1 reads SSHAT; CDR2 reads FNYEAQ (reference sequence). V lost 8 bases, J lost 3 bases, and 10 bases lay in between. The CDR3 loop is CASGGPDTGELFF. In DNA form, the CDR3 reads TGTGCCAGCGGCGGACCTGACACCGGGGAGCTGTTTTTT.

This clonotype was counted a few times. CDR3 sequence reads: CASSLAFPSGRDIQYF. The CDR3 DNA sequence: TGCGCCAGCAGCTTGGCCTTCCCTAGCGGGAGGGACATTCAGTACTTC. The chain has TRBV5-1 and TRBJ2-4; 12 bases line up with TRBD2. The V gene's germline CDR1 is SGHRS and CDR2 YFSETQ. The ends lost 0 bases at V and 8 bases at J; junction bases unmatched: 6. This CDR3 has 16 amino acids.

The gene calls are TRBV6-5 and TRBJ2-5; 9 bases align to TRBD2. Germline CDR1 MNHEY, CDR2 SVGAGI. Trimming took 2 bases from V and 5 from J; bases not matched to a gene: 3. The CDR3 sequence is 14 residues long. The CDR3 spells CASSYGGRGETQYF. The CDR3 bases are TGTGCCAGCAGTTACGGCGGGAGGGGGGAGACCCAGTACTTC.

The J gene is TRBJ1-1, the V gene TRBV18; tentative D call: TRBD1 (5 bases). Germline-derived CDR1 and CDR2 are KGHSH and LQKENI. Trimming left V 5 bases short and J 7 bases short, with 11 bases between. This CDR3 comprises 12 residues. The CDR3 DNA reads TGTGCCAGCTCATCCACGGGGGATGAAGCTTTCTTT. As protein: CASSSTGDEAFF.

Note on this clonotype: A much bigger clone sits one base away, suggesting this may be a read error. This rearrangement joins TRBV9 to TRBJ2-7; weak D call: TRBD1 (6 bases). The CDR3 consists of 13 residues. CDR1 and CDR2 (germline): SGDLS, YYNGEE. The CDR3 sequence is CASSPGDAYEQCF. The CDR3, as DNA: TGTGCCAGCTCCCCAGGGGACGCCTACGAGCAGTGCTTC. The variable domain in full, with the rest retrieved from reference TRBV9 and TRBJ2-7, is DSGVTQTPKHLITATGQRVTLRCSPRSGDLSVYWYQQSLDQGLQFLIQYYNGEERAKGNILERFSAQQFPDLHSELNLSSLELGDSALYFCASSPGDAYEQCFGPGTRLTVT.

This clonotype was detected only a few times. The chain employs TRBV20-1 and TRBJ1-1; D is unclear. V gave up 1 base and J gave up 1 base, with 10 bases separating them. The V gene's germline CDR1 is DFQATT and CDR2 SNEGSKA (reference sequence). There are 14 residues in the CDR3. CDR3 DNA sequence: TGCAGTGCTAGAGGAGTCGCGAAGAACACTGAAGCTTTCTTT. It translates to CSARGVAKNTEAFF.

This clonotype was seen a few times. The gene calls are TRBV29-1 and TRBJ2-2; D perhaps matches TRBD2 (6 bases). V was cut by 3 bases and J by 1 base, with 12 bases left in between. CDR3 length: 15 amino acids. Germline values: CDR1 SQVTM, CDR2 ANQGSEA. The CDR3 sequence: CSVDLEGVNTGELFF. DNA of the CDR3: TGCAGCGTTGATTTGGAGGGCGTGAACACCGGGGAGCTGTTTTTT.